The next 23 T cell receptor beta chains were all read from a single sample in a study of response to subunit inactivated influenza vaccine (dated by TCRdb to the late 2010s). Library generation was performed with RT-PCR. The listed sequencing device is Illumina HiSeq 2500. TCRdb reprocessed the public reads (quality trimming at Q25 with fastp, clone calling with MiXCR) and kept in-frame beta chains. For every CDR3 protein sequence, its rows merge into one entry that carries the most common genes and DNA. Across this sample there are 800,000 or so distinct CDR3 sequences, with roughly 20% seen only once. The ten top clones hold roughly 10% of the sample. The source was PBMCs from blood, collected less than 6 days after vaccination. These receptors were taken from a man aged 50 or older who received an inactivated influenza vaccine. Donor details come from another sample of the same person, matched by shared clones.

The V gene is TRBV7-8, the J gene TRBJ2-1, with 9 nucleotides matching TRBD1. Per germline, CDR1 SGHVS and CDR2 FQNEAQ. This CDR3 is built from 15 residues. V was clipped by 6 bases and J by 9 bases; unmatched bases: 12. The CDR3 DNA reads as TGTGCCAGCAGTCCTTCCGGGACAGGGTACCGTGAGCAGTTCTTC. It encodes CASSPSGTGYREQFF.

The chain joins TRBV7-2 to TRBJ2-7; the D is unclear. CDR1 is SGHTA and CDR2 is FQGNSA in the germline V gene. The CDR3 spans 11 residues. Trimming pared 3 bases from V and 7 bases from J, leaving 7 bases between. The CDR3: CASSLVREQYF. DNA for the CDR3: TGTGCCAGCAGCTTGGTCAGGGAGCAGTACTTC.

The CDR3 is CSVPTDRANTGELFF. The CDR3 region has the DNA TGCAGCGTACCCACTGACAGGGCGAACACCGGGGAGCTGTTTTTT. The rearrangement uses TRBV29-1 and TRBJ2-2, with 7 bases aligning to TRBD1. V lost 6 bases and J lost 0; bases outside the gene matches: 7. Germline-derived CDR1 and CDR2 are SQVTM and ANQGSEA. CDR3 length: 15 amino acids.

The V call is TRBV4-2, the J call TRBJ1-2; D is undetermined. CDR1 is LGHNA, CDR2 YNFKEQ, per germline. V lost 0 bases to trimming and J lost 0 bases, with 8 bases between them. This CDR3 contains 15 residues. The CDR3: CASSQDLLANYGYTF. For the CDR3, the DNA is TGTGCCAGCAGCCAAGACCTATTAGCTAACTATGGCTACACCTTC.

This clonotype was observed a handful of times. V is TRBV28 and J is TRBJ2-3; 9 nucleotides agree with TRBD2. Germline loops: CDR1 MDHEN, CDR2 SYDVKM. With 6 bases clipped from V and 0 bases from J, the junction kept 1 base outside the gene matches. This CDR3 comprises 14 residues. CDR3 in amino acids: CASSAGGSTDTQYF. The CDR3, as DNA: TGTGCCAGCAGCGCGGGGGGGAGCACAGATACGCAGTATTTT.

The V gene is TRBV5-1, the J gene TRBJ1-1, with a weak D call TRBD1 (5 bases). The CDR3 is made up of 14 amino acids. V lost 0 bases to trimming and J lost 6 bases, with 12 bases between them. The germline CDR1 and CDR2 sequences are SGHRS and YFSETQ. The CDR3 DNA reads as TGCGCCAGCAGCTTGGGTGGGGGGAAGGCTGAAGCTTTCTTT. Its translation is CASSLGGGKAEAFF. The complete variable domain, with remaining parts taken from reference TRBV5-1 and TRBJ1-1, reads KAGVTQTPRYLIKTRGQQVTLSCSPISGHRSVSWYQQTPGQGLQFLFEYFSETQRNKGNFPGRFSGRQFSNSRSEMNVSTLELGDSALYLCASSLGGGKAEAFFGQGTRLTVV.

V and J are TRBV9 and TRBJ2-3, with D unresolved. This CDR3 has 15 amino acids. In germline, CDR1 is SGDLS, CDR2 YYNGEE. Trimming left V 4 bases short and J 4 bases short, with 16 bases between. The CDR3 spells CASSFRTGAADTQYF. The CDR3 DNA reads TGTGCCAGCAGCTTCCGGACGGGCGCCGCAGATACGCAGTATTTT.

This chain connects TRBV3-1 to TRBJ2-6, with 7 positions matching TRBD1. Germline CDR1 LGHDT, CDR2 YNNKEL (reference sequence). V shed 2 bases and J 0 bases; nucleotides not matched to a gene: 1. The CDR3 has 16 residues. CDR3 in amino acids: CASSQWDSSGANVLTF. The CDR3 DNA sequence: TGTGCCAGCAGCCAATGGGACAGCTCTGGGGCCAACGTCCTGACTTTC. Variable domain in full (rest from reference TRBV3-1 and TRBJ2-6): DTAVSQTPKYLVTQMGNDKSIKCEQNLGHDTMYWYKQDSKKFLKIMFSYNNKELIINETVPNRFSPKSPDKAHLNLHINSLELGDSAVYFCASSQWDSSGANVLTFGAGSRLTVL.

This clonotype was observed at least ten times. The CDR3 DNA follows: TGTGCCAGCAGCAGGGGATCGAACTATGGCTACACCTTC. Its translation: CASSRGSNYGYTF. This sequence joins TRBV5-6 and TRBJ1-2, with D perhaps TRBD1 (5 bases). This CDR3 comprises 13 residues. V was cut by 4 bases and J by 2 bases, with 9 bases left in between. Germline V gene data show CDR1 as SGHDT and CDR2 as YYEEEE.

This clonotype was counted between two and nine times. V usage is TRBV28 and J usage is TRBJ1-6, with 8 bases aligning to TRBD1. Germline V gene data show CDR1 as MDHEN and CDR2 as SYDVKM. After removal of 6 bases from V and 9 bases from J, the junction contained 10 bases not matched to a gene. The length of the CDR3 is 15 residues. In nucleotides, the CDR3 is TGTGCCAGCAGACCACAGACAGGGGTGGGTTCACCCCTCCACTTT. Encoded protein: CASRPQTGVGSPLHF. Full variable domain (rest looked up from reference TRBV28 and TRBJ1-6): DVKVTQSSRYLVKRTGEKVFLECVQDMDHENMFWYRQDPGLGLRLIYFSYDVKMKEKGDIPEGYSVSREKKERFSLILESASTNQTSMYLCASRPQTGVGSPLHFGNGTRLTVT.

V gene TRBV20-1 combines with J gene TRBJ2-3; D unresolved. The V gene lost 2 bases and the J gene lost 4 bases, with 16 bases spanning the gap. This CDR3 contains 15 residues. Germline CDR1 reads DFQATT; CDR2 reads SNEGSKA (reference sequence). This chain's CDR3 is CSARTLEALSDTQYF. CDR3 coding DNA: TGCAGTGCTAGAACCCTAGAAGCACTCTCAGATACGCAGTATTTT.

This clonotype was recorded a few times. This chain joins TRBV20-1 and TRBJ2-7, with TRBD1 matching over 8 bases. Per germline, CDR1 DFQATT and CDR2 SNEGSKA (reference sequence). The CDR3 spans 14 residues. J was trimmed by 6 bases and V by 1 base; bases with no gene match: 8. CDR3: CSARVGQGAGEQYF. As DNA, the CDR3 is TGCAGTGCTAGAGTGGGGCAGGGGGCAGGCGAGCAGTACTTC.

Ten or more counts support this clonotype. V and J are TRBV6-1 and TRBJ2-1, with D possibly matching TRBD2 (7 bases). This CDR3 spans 15 amino acids. V shed 6 bases and J shed 5 bases, with 17 bases lying between them. Germline CDR1 reads MNHNS; CDR2 reads SASEGT. CDR3 sequence reads: CASRDFGGTNNEQFF. For the CDR3, the DNA is TGTGCCAGCAGGGATTTCGGGGGGACAAACAATGAGCAGTTCTTC.

This clonotype was seen repeatedly, ten times or more. At one of its ends the junction is not consistent with the germline gene, which may arise from a read error. The DNA of the CDR3 is TGCGCCAGCAGCTTAGGGACTGCCTCCCACGAGCAGTACTTC. Its translation is CASSLGTASHEQYF. The genes are TRBV5-1 and TRBJ2-7; weak D call: TRBD2 (6 bases). The CDR3 length is 14 residues. Germline CDR1 and CDR2: SGHRS and YFSETQ.

In its sample, this clonotype was seen many times. This chain links TRBV5-1 with TRBJ1-1; no definite D call. The CDR3 is 14 residues long. Looked up from germline, CDR1 is SGHRS and CDR2 is YFSETQ. The V end lost 0 bases, the J end lost 10 bases, and 16 bases lay between the germline ends. The CDR3, as DNA: TGCGCCAGCAGCTTGGGTAGCGACGGACTAAGAGCTTTCTTT. It yields the protein CASSLGSDGLRAFF. Supplemented by reference TRBV5-1 and TRBJ1-1, the full variable domain reads KAGVTQTPRYLIKTRGQQVTLSCSPISGHRSVSWYQQTPGQGLQFLFEYFSETQRNKGNFPGRFSGRQFSNSRSEMNVSTLELGDSALYLCASSLGSDGLRAFFGQGTRLTVV.

The chain carries TRBV28 and TRBJ2-7; 7 nucleotides agree with TRBD1. The junction had 5 bases not matched to a gene; V was cut back by 5 bases and J by 1 base. This CDR3 is 14 amino acids long. Germline lookup yields CDR1 MDHEN and CDR2 SYDVKM. The CDR3 DNA is TGTGCCAGCAGTACCGGGACAGATTCCTACGAGCAGTACTTC. Translated, it gives CASSTGTDSYEQYF.

The chain's CDR3 is CASSLAGEGRYEQYF. CDR3 coding DNA: TGCGCCAGCAGCTTGGCCGGGGAGGGTAGGTACGAGCAGTACTTC. The chain combines TRBV5-1 with TRBJ2-7; 7 nucleotides agree with TRBD2. The CDR3 has 15 residues. V lost 0 bases, J lost 4 bases, and 7 bases stayed unmatched. Germline values: CDR1 SGHRS, CDR2 YFSETQ.

This clonotype occurred a few times. The chain uses TRBV20-1 and TRBJ2-1; TRBD1 or TRBD2 may be the D gene (5 bases each). This CDR3 comprises 12 residues. Germline V gives CDR1 DFQATT, CDR2 SNEGSKA (reference sequence). The germline V and J ends were trimmed by 5 bases and 5 bases, with 10 bases remaining between them. CDR3 sequence: CSAARGDNEQFF. Here the CDR3 DNA reads TGCAGTGCTGCAAGGGGAGACAATGAGCAGTTCTTC.

This chain uses TRBV6-5 with TRBJ2-3; 12 bases are shared with TRBD2. V was clipped by 2 bases and J by 4 bases; unmatched bases: 4. Germline lookup yields CDR1 MNHEY and CDR2 SVGAGI. This CDR3 contains 16 residues. The CDR3 loop is CASSYTLAGGADTQYF. For the CDR3, the DNA is TGTGCCAGCAGTTACACCCTAGCGGGAGGGGCAGATACGCAGTATTTT.

Only a few counts were recorded for this clonotype. V and J are TRBV6-1 and TRBJ1-1, with 7 bases fitting TRBD1. This CDR3 is 13 amino acids long. CDR1 MNHNS and CDR2 SASEGT come from the germline V gene. J gave up 6 bases and V 6 bases, and 7 bases lay outside the gene matches. Here the CDR3 reads CASRKQGIPEAFF. The CDR3 bases are TGTGCCAGCAGAAAACAGGGGATTCCTGAAGCTTTCTTT.

The CDR3 coding sequence is TGTGCCAGCAGCTTAGCGCCGCGGAGGGGCGGGGGGGCAGTTGATACGCAGTATTTT. It codes for CASSLAPRRGGGAVDTQYF. The gene calls are TRBV7-2 and TRBJ2-3; 9 nucleotides agree with TRBD2. V shed 0 bases, J shed 6 bases, and the junction held 16 bases outside the gene matches. CDR1 is SGHTA and CDR2 is FQGNSA in the germline V gene. This CDR3 spans 19 amino acids.

This clonotype was seen more than once but under ten times. This sequence joins TRBV6-1 and TRBJ2-1, with 10 bases identical to TRBD2. The CDR3 extends over 15 amino acids. Trimming removed 6 bases from V and 4 bases from J; junction bases left unmatched: 6. Germline loops: CDR1 MNHNS, CDR2 SASEGT. CDR3 DNA sequence: TGTGCCAGCAGAAATAGCGGGGGGCCGTACAATGAGCAGTTCTTC. Translating gives CASRNSGGPYNEQFF.

This clonotype was picked up many times. CDR3 sequence (DNA): TGTGCCAGCAGCTTAAGGTTCTATGAGCAGTTCTTC. As protein: CASSLRFYEQFF. The chain joins TRBV7-2 to TRBJ2-1; no clear D gene. Between the trimmed V and J ends, which lost 2 bases and 8 bases, there was a span of 7 bases. The CDR3 runs to 12 residues. Germline CDR1 reads SGHTA; CDR2 reads FQGNSA. The whole variable domain, remainder taken from reference TRBV7-2 and TRBJ2-1, is GAGVSQSPSNKVTEKGKDVELRCDPISGHTALYWYRQSLGQGLEFLIYFQGNSAPDKSGLPSDRFSAERTGGSVSTLTIQRTQQEDSAVYLCASSLRFYEQFFGPGTRLTVL.